The 23 T cell receptor beta chains reported below all come from one sample, sequenced in a study of a mutant IDH1 vaccine in newly diagnosed glioma. As for time point: week 35, safety follow-up. Doses comprised 300 ug of mutant IDH1 20-mer peptide each, plus topical imiquimod. TCRdb keeps only in-frame clones here, not all; method: immunoSEQ multiplex PCR. The sample has about 32,000 clones; 79% are singletons. Their recognized antigens are unknown. The sample was PBMCs, taken from a glioma patient whose treatment included an IDH1 peptide vaccine. The receptors derive from a woman in her 30s with glioma. Some clones in this sample may be carry-over from other donors' samples.

This chain uses TRBV5-6 with TRBJ2-2; D unclear. The CDR3 is made up of 15 amino acids. V dropped 3 bases and J dropped 1 base, with 10 bases sitting between them. Germline V CDR1 and CDR2: SGHDT, YYEEEE. The CDR3 bases are TGTGCCAGCAGCTCCACGACGGGGAACACCGGGGAGCTGTTTTTT. Translating gives CASSSTTGNTGELFF.

V usage is TRBV5-6 and J usage is TRBJ1-5, with 9 bases fitting TRBD1. V lost 4 bases, J lost 9 bases, and 5 bases stayed unmatched. Germline V CDR1 and CDR2: SGHDT, YYEEEE. This CDR3 comprises 13 residues. The CDR3 loop reads CASSPTGGRPQHF. CDR3 nucleotides: TGTGCCAGCAGCCCCACAGGGGGCAGGCCCCAGCATTTT.

This clone was recorded a few times. The chain has TRBV2 and TRBJ2-6; D is undetermined. Germline loops: CDR1 SNHLY, CDR2 FYNNEI. Between the trimmed V and J ends, which lost 6 bases and 0 bases, there was a span of 3 bases. This CDR3 is 13 amino acids long. CDR3 loop: CASSPSGANVLTF. The CDR3 region has the DNA TGTGCCAGCAGCCCCTCTGGGGCCAACGTCCTGACTTTC. The full variable domain, its missing parts supplied by reference TRBV2 and TRBJ2-6, is EPEVTQTPSHQVTQMGQEVILRCVPISNHLYFYWYRQILGQKVEFLVSFYNNEISEKSEIFDDQFSVERPDGSNFTLKIRSTKLEDSAMYFCASSPSGANVLTFGAGSRLTVL.

J is TRBJ1-1 and V is TRBV9; no firm D call. Germline lookup yields CDR1 SGDLS and CDR2 YYNGEE. The CDR3 is 14 amino acids. The V gene lost 4 bases and the J gene lost 1 base, with 11 bases spanning the gap. The CDR3 loop is CASSFSWGNTEAFF. In DNA, the CDR3 is TGTGCCAGCAGCTTCTCTTGGGGGAACACTGAAGCTTTCTTT.

The genes are TRBV27 and TRBJ1-5; 9 bases map to TRBD1. The CDR3 has 17 residues. Germline V gene data show CDR1 as MNHEY and CDR2 as SMNVEV (reference sequence). V was clipped by 3 bases and J by 6 bases; unmatched bases: 12. CDR3 in amino acids: CASSLSGAGTGSQPQHF. CDR3 nucleotides: TGTGCCAGCAGTTTGAGCGGTGCGGGGACAGGGAGTCAGCCCCAGCATTTT.

The chain employs TRBV29-1 and TRBJ2-7; the D gene is possibly TRBD1 (7 bases). Germline CDR1 and CDR2: SQVTM and ANQGSEA. The CDR3 loop spans 15 amino acids. The V gene lost 1 base and the J gene lost 6 bases, with 19 bases spanning the gap. This CDR3 reads CSVEVGYRGGSEQYF. CDR3 bases: TGCAGCGTTGAAGTTGGATACAGGGGAGGATCCGAGCAGTACTTC.

In nucleotides, the CDR3 is TGTGCCAGCAGGAGGCGGGAGGGCCTTAGCTTTAGCCACACTAGCACAGATACGCAGTATTTT. Residues: CASRRREGLSFSHTSTDTQYF. The chain joins TRBV2 to TRBJ2-3; the match to TRBD2 covers 9 bases. This CDR3 contains 21 residues. Germline V gene sequence: CDR1 SNHLY, CDR2 FYNNEI. V trimming: 6 bases; J trimming: 0 bases; junction bases outside the gene matches: 22.

The chain links TRBV4-1 to TRBJ2-1, with TRBD2 matching over 12 bases. V lost 2 bases, J lost 4 bases, and 3 bases stayed unmatched. This CDR3 comprises 16 residues. Germline CDR1 reads MGHRA; CDR2 reads YSYEKL. CDR3 sequence reads: CASSQLAGGPYNEQFF. In nucleotides, the CDR3 is TGCGCCAGCAGCCAACTAGCGGGAGGGCCTTACAATGAGCAGTTCTTC.

The chain carries TRBV2 and TRBJ1-5, with no clear D. Deletions cut 3 bases from V and 2 bases from J, with 11 bases between. CDR3 length equals 15 residues. Germline V CDR1 and CDR2: SNHLY, FYNNEI. In DNA form, the CDR3 reads TGTGCCAGCAGTGAGAGCTGGGTGGGCAATCAGCCCCAGCATTTT. Its protein product is CASSESWVGNQPQHF.

This chain joins TRBV5-6 and TRBJ1-2; D gene unclear. The CDR3 covers 13 residues. Trimming shortened V by 0 bases and J by 7 bases, and 10 bases separated the two germline ends. Germline-derived CDR1 and CDR2 are SGHDT and YYEEEE. CDR3 loop: CASSLVGVRGYTF. CDR3 in DNA: TGTGCCAGCAGCTTGGTTGGGGTTCGTGGCTACACCTTC.

V gene TRBV27 combines with J gene TRBJ1-1; 11 positions agree with TRBD1. The V and J ends lost 1 base and 3 bases, in that order; junction bases with no gene match: 13. The CDR3 covers 19 residues. Germline values: CDR1 MNHEY, CDR2 SMNVEV (reference sequence). CDR3 loop: CASSLFGQGAPPGDTEAFF. CDR3 sequence (DNA): TGTGCCAGCAGTTTATTTGGACAGGGGGCGCCGCCCGGGGACACTGAAGCTTTCTTT.

The chain is built from TRBV6-1 and TRBJ2-7; TRBD1 matches 11 bases. The CDR3 runs 13 residues. The V and J ends lost 6 bases and 8 bases, in that order; junction bases with no gene match: 6. CDR1 and CDR2 (germline): MNHNS, SASEGT. The CDR3 reads CASRGTGGGKQYF. CDR3 sequence (DNA): TGTGCCAGCAGGGGGACAGGGGGGGGGAAGCAGTACTTC.

This clone came up once. The V call is TRBV29-1, the J call TRBJ1-2; 8 bases match TRBD1. Germline values: CDR1 SQVTM, CDR2 ANQGSEA. This CDR3 has 11 amino acids. The junction had 1 base not matched to a gene; V was cut back by 7 bases and J by 3 bases. The CDR3 nucleotides are TGCAGCGAGGGACAGGACTATGGCTACACCTTC. This translates into CSEGQDYGYTF.

The chain carries TRBV19 and TRBJ2-3; unclear D gene. Trimming took off 3 bases at V and 2 bases at J, with 12 bases between the two ends. This CDR3 has 15 residues. The germline CDR1 and CDR2 sequences are LNHDA and SQIVND (reference sequence). In DNA form, the CDR3 reads TGTGCCAGTAGTATCGGGCCGCTAAACACAGATACGCAGTATTTT. It specifies CASSIGPLNTDTQYF. Filled out from reference TRBV19 and TRBJ2-3, the complete variable domain reads DGGITQSPKYLFRKEGQNVTLSCEQNLNHDAMYWYRQDPGQGLRLIYYSQIVNDFQKGDIAEGYSVSREKKESFPLTVTSAQKNPTAFYLCASSIGPLNTDTQYFGPGTRLTVL.

J is TRBJ1-1 and V is TRBV29-1, with TRBD1 as a possible D gene (6 bases). The CDR3 consists of 14 residues. V was shortened by 3 bases and J by 5 bases, with 16 bases between the two germline ends. From germline, CDR1 is SQVTM and CDR2 ANQGSEA. The CDR3 DNA reads as TGCAGCGTTGACCCCAAGGGGGTAAGGACTGAAGCTTTCTTT. It specifies CSVDPKGVRTEAFF.

This rearrangement joins TRBV4-2 to TRBJ2-7; 8 bases agree with TRBD2. Trimming cost V 0 bases and J 8 bases; bases outside gene matches: 12. The germline V gene encodes CDR1 LGHNA and CDR2 YNFKEQ. The CDR3 has 16 residues. CDR3 bases: TGTGCCAGCAGCCAAGATGAGGGACTAGGTTCCCCCCAGCAGTACTTC. Translated, it gives CASSQDEGLGSPQQYF.

The gene calls are TRBV28 and TRBJ1-2; D not resolved. V was trimmed by 4 bases and J by 5 bases, leaving 17 bases between them. The germline gives CDR1 MDHEN, CDR2 SYDVKM. The CDR3 has 15 amino acids. CDR3 loop: CASSSPGSLLYGYTF. For the CDR3, the DNA is TGTGCCAGCAGTTCCCCGGGGAGCCTCTTGTATGGCTACACCTTC.

This clone was counted between two and nine times. The rearrangement uses TRBV2 and TRBJ1-5, with D tentatively TRBD1 (5 bases). Germline values: CDR1 SNHLY, CDR2 FYNNEI. The CDR3 has 14 residues. V was clipped by 4 bases and J by 4 bases, with 11 bases between them. CDR3 sequence: CASSGQLENQPQHF. For the CDR3, the DNA is TGTGCCAGCAGTGGACAGTTAGAAAATCAGCCCCAGCATTTT.

The genes are TRBV19 and TRBJ2-7; 9 bases agree with TRBD2. Trimming removed 3 bases from V and 7 bases from J; junction bases left unmatched: 7. There are 14 residues in the CDR3. CDR1 and CDR2 from the germline V gene are LNHDA and SQIVND (reference sequence). CDR3 protein: CASSISGRREEQYF. The CDR3 DNA is TGTGCCAGTAGTATTAGCGGGAGAAGGGAGGAGCAGTACTTC.

The chain recombines TRBV7-3 with TRBJ2-5, with D unclear. Per the germline V gene, CDR1 is SGHTA and CDR2 is FQGTGA. The CDR3 sequence is 13 residues long. Trimming removed 5 bases from V and 4 bases from J, with 11 bases in between. The CDR3 sequence is CASSLTVGETQYF. The CDR3 DNA follows: TGTGCCAGCAGCCTGACCGTCGGAGAGACCCAGTACTTC.

The chain has TRBV5-4 and TRBJ2-5; tentatively, D is TRBD2 (6 bases). CDR3 length: 12 residues. Trimming pared 2 bases from V and 5 bases from J, leaving 7 bases between. Per germline, CDR1 SGHNT and CDR2 YYREEE (reference sequence). The CDR3 region is CASSFGSETQYF. The CDR3 DNA is TGTGCCAGCAGCTTCGGGAGCGAGACCCAGTACTTC.

The chain has TRBV4-1 and TRBJ1-2; 9 bases match TRBD1. The V gene's germline CDR1 is MGHRA and CDR2 YSYEKL. Germline trimming cut 0 bases from V and 6 bases from J; bases unmatched to any gene: 2. CDR3 length: 14 residues. The CDR3 reads CASSQDRTGDGYTF. As DNA, the CDR3 is TGCGCCAGCAGCCAAGATAGGACAGGGGATGGCTACACCTTC.

The sample holds one count of this clone. The V gene is TRBV27, the J gene TRBJ2-1; no clear D gene. V was clipped by 7 bases and J by 10 bases, with 11 bases between them. The CDR3 is 11 residues long. From germline, CDR1 is MNHEY and CDR2 SMNVEV (reference sequence). The CDR3 here is CASMGSGEQFF. The CDR3 nucleotides are TGTGCCAGCATGGGCTCTGGGGAGCAGTTCTTC.